This T cell receptor beta chain stems from a study of T-cell memory formation after mild COVID-19. Researchers used 5'RACE with constant-segment primers to make TCR alpha and TCR beta cDNA libraries that carry sample barcodes and UMIs. TCRdb re-analysed the 5' RACE reads in MiXCR, keeping a single row per CDR3 protein. The table records hundreds of thousands of distinct CDR3 sequences, roughly 26% of them present only once. This CDR3 comprises 17 residues. V lost 4 bases and J lost 5; bases outside the gene matches: 9. Germline V gene sequence: CDR1 SGHAT, CDR2 FQNNGV. As regards this clonotype: Its antigen is undetermined.

The study, taken as a whole, reports: Memory from before infection featured some responding clones, which suggests cross-reactive memory joined. CD4+ contracting clones were mainly CM and EM; CD8+ ones, EMRA. There was a balanced CD4/CD8 profile in clones contracting day 15 to 85, and later expanders leaned CD4+.

The sequenced material came from PBMCs or a T cell subset sorted from them (not recorded which). This sequence was found in an adult woman who had mild COVID-19 (a few samples of this study predate the infection). Cell type and time point are not known. This sequence joins TRBV11-2 and TRBJ2-5, with TRBD2 matching 14 bases. The DNA for the CDR3 is TGTGCCAGCAGCTCCTCAATCAGACTAGCGGGAGGGGAGACCCAGTACTTC. Translating it yields CASSSSIRLAGGETQYF.